A selection of T cell receptor beta chains follows, all from one sample in a study of CD4 and CD8 cells across lung adenocarcinoma regions. TCRdb recomputed calls from the PCR reads with MiXCR, one row per CDR3 protein. The repertoire includes around 20,000 distinct CDR3 sequences, 45% to 60% of them detected once, and roughly 60% sits in the top ten. The sample consisted of CD8+ T cells from the center of a lung tumor. These TCRs come from a female donor with lung adenocarcinoma. The CD4 and CD8 labels of this study may be unreliable. Both conserved end residues are part of each CDR3. A D gene is named only where the DNA matches it firmly. Size is stated for part of the rows, as once, few or many counts, or as a class when the clone is expanded.

TRBJ2-7,TRBV28,-,TRBD2,TGTGCCAGCAGGAGAGAGCGGGGTGGCTACGAGCAGTACTTC,CASRRERGGYEQYF
TRBJ2-2,TRBV10-1,medium-sized,-,TGCGCCAGCAGTGAGTCAACTGGGAGGGGGACCGGGGAGCTGTTTTTT,CASSESTGRGTGELFF
TRBJ2-1,TRBV6-1,-,-,TGTGCCAGCACCCTGGGCGGGGGCGCCTACAATGAGCAGTTCTTC,CASTLGGGAYNEQFF
TRBJ2-1,TRBV10-1,-,-,TGCGCCAGCAGTGGAGGAGCGGCAATTCTGGACAATGAGCAGTTCTTC,CASSGGAAILDNEQFF
TRBJ2-1,TRBV12-3/TRBV12-4,once,-,TGTGCCAGCAGTTTATCTGGGGTACGAGGTTCTCTCACTTACAATGAGCAGTTCTTC,CASSLSGVRGSLTYNEQFF
TRBJ2-7,TRBV11-1,-,-,TGTGCCAGCAGCTTGCAACAGAACTACGAGCAGTACTTC,CASSLQQNYEQYF
TRBJ2-1,TRBV6-1,many,-,TGTGCCAGCAGTGAATCCAGGAGTAGGTACAATGAGCAGTTCTTC,CASSESRSRYNEQFF
TRBJ1-5,TRBV6-1,-,-,TGTGCCAGCAGCGGGGGTGAAAGCAATCAGCCCCAGCATTTT,CASSGGESNQPQHF
TRBJ2-3,TRBV15,-,TRBD2,TGTGCCACCAGCAATGGACTAGCGGGGCGTGGGGCCACAGATACGCAGTATTTT,CATSNGLAGRGATDTQYF
TRBJ2-4,TRBV27,-,-,TGTGCCAGCTGGGGGCTGTGTGCCACAAACACTCAGTACTTT,CASWGLCATNTQYF
TRBJ2-7,TRBV6-1,few,-,TGTGCCAGCAGTCCACGGAGTCCACCCTACGAGCAGTACTTC,CASSPRSPPYEQYF
TRBJ1-1,TRBV6-1,many,-,TGTGCCAGCAGTGACAAGCGCGCAGGGAACACTGAAGCTTTCTTT,CASSDKRAGNTEAFF
TRBJ2-3,TRBV6-2/TRBV6-3,-,-,TGTGCGAGCAGCTCTCGACTGGCGGGGGCCAAAGATACGCAGTATTTT,CASSSRLAGAKDTQYF
TRBJ2-5,TRBV28,few,-,TGTGCCAGCAGTTTGGATCAATGGGAGACCCAGTACTTC,CASSLDQWETQYF
TRBJ2-2,TRBV4-1,-,-,TGCGCCAGCAGCCAAGGGGTTTGGACCGGGGCGCAGTTCTTT,CASSQGVWTGAQFF
TRBJ2-7,TRBV6-1,-,TRBD1,TGTGCCAGCAGACCCGACAGGGGGCCGTACGAGCAGTACTTC,CASRPDRGPYEQYF
TRBJ2-3,TRBV6-4,many,TRBD2,TGTGCCAGCAGTGACGGGAGCGGGAGTGCAGATACGCAGTATTTT,CASSDGSGSADTQYF
TRBJ1-5,TRBV6-1,once,-,TGTGCCAGCATTCTTCGCAGGGGCAATCAGCCCCAGCATTTT,CASILRRGNQPQHF
TRBJ2-1,TRBV10-3,-,-,TGTGCCATCAGTGGGCGGGGTTGGGACTCCGAGCAGTTCTTC,CAISGRGWDSEQFF
TRBJ2-5,TRBV6-2/TRBV6-3,-,-,TGTGCCAGCAGTTACCGAGGAGAGACCCAGTACTTC,CASSYRGETQYF
TRBJ1-6,TRBV7-9,-,-,TGTGCCAGCAGCTTAGGGGAGAATTCACCCCTCCACTTT,CASSLGENSPLHF
TRBJ2-3,TRBV10-3,few,-,TGTGCCGGAAAGATGCACCTTGAGTCGGATACGCAGTATTTT,CAGKMHLESDTQYF
TRBJ2-3,TRBV6-1,-,TRBD2,TGTGCCAGCAGAGAGGTAGCGGGAGGGCCATCAGATACGCAGTATTTT,CASREVAGGPSDTQYF